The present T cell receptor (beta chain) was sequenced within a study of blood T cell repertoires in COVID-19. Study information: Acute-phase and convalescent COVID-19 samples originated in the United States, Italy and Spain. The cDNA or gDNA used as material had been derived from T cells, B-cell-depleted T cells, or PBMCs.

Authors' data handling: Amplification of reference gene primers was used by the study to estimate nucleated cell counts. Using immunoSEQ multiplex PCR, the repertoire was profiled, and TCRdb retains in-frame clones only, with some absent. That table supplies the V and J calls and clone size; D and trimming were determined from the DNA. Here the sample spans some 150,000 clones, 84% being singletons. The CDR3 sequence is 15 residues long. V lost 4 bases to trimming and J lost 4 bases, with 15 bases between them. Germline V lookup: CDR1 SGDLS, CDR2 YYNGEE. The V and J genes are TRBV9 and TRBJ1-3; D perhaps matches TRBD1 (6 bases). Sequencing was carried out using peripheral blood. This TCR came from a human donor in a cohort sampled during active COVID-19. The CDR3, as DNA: TGTGCCAGCAGCTTAGACCCTAGGGGGGGAAACACCATATATTTT. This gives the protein CASSLDPRGGNTIYF.